This TCR beta chain was found in a study of Graves' ophthalmopathy and Graves' hyperthyroidism. This clonotype was detected many times. Clinical symptoms, serum thyroxine, TRAb, thyroid ultrasound and orbital computed tomography were relied on for diagnosis. The sequenced template was RNA, covering the TCR beta CDR3 region. First-round RT-PCR with HTBI primers preceded a second-round multiplex PCR. TCRdb itself ran the multiplex PCR reads through MiXCR, one entry per CDR3 protein. The sample lists over a million distinct CDR3 sequences; 36% were seen once. CDR1 and CDR2 (germline): MGHRA, YSYEKL. V was clipped by 4 bases and J by 1 base, with 19 bases between them. CDR3 length equals 17 residues.

The source is an adult man with Graves' hyperthyroidism. The specimen sequenced was peripheral blood or thyroid tissue (not recorded which). The genes are TRBV4-1 and TRBJ1-1; D possibly corresponds to TRBD1 (5 bases). The chain's CDR3 is CASSLSLGGAGNTEAFF. DNA for the CDR3: TGCGCCAGCAGCCTAAGCTTGGGAGGGGCAGGGAACACTGAAGCTTTCTTT.